These T cell receptor beta chains were read from a single sample in a study of graft-versus-host responses after intestinal transplantation. Some clones are missing from TCRdb's copy, which holds only in-frame ones; the method was immunoSEQ multiplex PCR. The repertoire includes under 100,000 clones, 75% to 95% of them detected once, and about 16% sits in the top ten. The starting material was PBMCs, obtained approximately 420 days after intestinal transplant. Every receptor here comes from a human patient who received an intestinal transplant, so some T cells may come from the graft donor. Each CDR3 is given with its conserved first and last residue. The D gene is left open where the match is weak. Size values are once, few and many counts, or a class for expanded clones, and some rows have none.

DNA: TGTGCCAGCGGGAACACAGATACGCAGTATTTT
CDR3: CASGNTDTQYF
J: TRBJ2-3
size: NA
D: NA
V: TRBV7-3

DNA: TGCGCCAGCAGCGGACTCGACAGGGACGACGAGCAGTACTTC
CDR3: CASSGLDRDDEQYF
J: TRBJ2-7
size: once
D: TRBD1
V: TRBV5-1

DNA: TGCGCCAGCAGCTTGGGAGCCTCTTCTAGCACTGAAGCTTTCTTT
CDR3: CASSLGASSSTEAFF
J: TRBJ1-1
size: NA
D: NA
V: TRBV5-1

DNA: TGTGCCAGCAGCTTAGAGGGGGGAAGCTATGGCTACACCTTC
CDR3: CASSLEGGSYGYTF
J: TRBJ1-2
size: NA
D: NA
V: TRBV7-9

DNA: TGTGCCAGCAGCCTCACCCCGGGGGGCGAGGGGACTGAAGCTTTCTTT
CDR3: CASSLTPGGEGTEAFF
J: TRBJ1-1
size: once
D: NA
V: TRBV9

DNA: TGTGCCAGCAGCTTAGGGTACAGGGCTTACGAGCAGTACTTC
CDR3: CASSLGYRAYEQYF
J: TRBJ2-7
size: NA
D: NA
V: TRBV7-9

DNA: TGTGCCAGCAGCCAGGGTTGGACAGCCGATTCACCCCTCCACTTT
CDR3: CASSQGWTADSPLHF
J: TRBJ1-6
size: NA
D: NA
V: TRBV11-1

DNA: TGTGCCAGCAGTTACTCGGACGGCCCCTACGAGCAGTACTTC
CDR3: CASSYSDGPYEQYF
J: TRBJ2-7
size: NA
D: NA
V: TRBV6-6

DNA: TGTGCCAGCAGTGTTCAGGACCGGTTCACTGGGGCCAACGTCCTGACTTTC
CDR3: CASSVQDRFTGANVLTF
J: TRBJ2-6
size: NA
D: NA
V: TRBV25-1

DNA: TGTGCCAGTAGCCCGACAGGGGTTAATGAAAAACTGTTTTTT
CDR3: CASSPTGVNEKLFF
J: TRBJ1-4
size: NA
D: TRBD1
V: TRBV19

DNA: TGTGCCAGCAGGGGCGCTGATCAGCCCCAGCATTTT
CDR3: CASRGADQPQHF
J: TRBJ1-5
size: NA
D: NA
V: TRBV19

DNA: TGTGCCAGCAGCTTAGAGTCCGGGCGGTACAATGAGCAGTTCTTC
CDR3: CASSLESGRYNEQFF
J: TRBJ2-1
size: NA
D: NA
V: TRBV7-6

DNA: TGTGCCAGCAGTGGGGACAGGGATGGCTACACCTTC
CDR3: CASSGDRDGYTF
J: TRBJ1-2
size: NA
D: TRBD1
V: TRBV6-1

DNA: TGTGCCAGCAGCTTCGGCGTTCCATATAATTCACCCCTCCACTTT
CDR3: CASSFGVPYNSPLHF
J: TRBJ1-6
size: NA
D: NA
V: TRBV13

DNA: TGTGCCAGCAGGGGGACAGGGGGCCCCAATGAAAAACTGTTTTTT
CDR3: CASRGTGGPNEKLFF
J: TRBJ1-4
size: NA
D: TRBD1
V: TRBV6-5

DNA: TGCGCCAGCAGTCAATTAGGGAACTATGGCTACACCTTC
CDR3: CASSQLGNYGYTF
J: TRBJ1-2
size: NA
D: NA
V: TRBV23-1

DNA: TGCGCCAGCAGCTCGGACAGAGGGGGCTCACGGGCTAATGAAAAACTGTTTTTT
CDR3: CASSSDRGGSRANEKLFF
J: TRBJ1-4
size: NA
D: TRBD1
V: TRBV5-1

DNA: TGTGCCAGCAGCGTAGCATCGGGGCCCACCTACGAGCAGTACTTC
CDR3: CASSVASGPTYEQYF
J: TRBJ2-7
size: once
D: NA
V: TRBV9

DNA: TGTGCCAGCATAGGAGCGGGGGACTCCTACGAGCAGTACTTC
CDR3: CASIGAGDSYEQYF
J: TRBJ2-7
size: NA
D: TRBD2
V: TRBV6-1

DNA: TGCGCCAGCAGCCAACTAGCGGGGGATGAGCAGTTCTTC
CDR3: CASSQLAGDEQFF
J: TRBJ2-1
size: NA
D: TRBD2
V: TRBV4-1

DNA: TGTGCCAGTTCCCCGGAACCCTACTATGGCTACACCTTC
CDR3: CASSPEPYYGYTF
J: TRBJ1-2
size: NA
D: NA
V: TRBV19

DNA: TGTGCCAGCAGTTACTCGGGAAGCTCTGGAAACACCATATATTTT
CDR3: CASSYSGSSGNTIYF
J: TRBJ1-3
size: NA
D: NA
V: TRBV6-5

DNA: TGCGCCAGCAGCTCCTCCCCCGTTGAAGCTTTCTTT
CDR3: CASSSSPVEAFF
J: TRBJ1-1
size: NA
D: NA
V: TRBV5-1

DNA: TGCGCCAGCAGCCAAGACGGTGGGCTTGGGGGGGGGATCTTTCAAGAGACCCAGTACTTC
CDR3: CASSQDGGLGGGIFQETQYF
J: TRBJ2-5
size: NA
D: TRBD2
V: TRBV4-1

DNA: TGCGCCAGCAGCCAGGATCCTAGGGTTGGTAATCAGCCCCAGCATTTT
CDR3: CASSQDPRVGNQPQHF
J: TRBJ1-5
size: NA
D: NA
V: TRBV4-1

DNA: TGTGCCAGCAGCGCAGACGGAGATAATTCACCCCTCCACTTT
CDR3: CASSADGDNSPLHF
J: TRBJ1-6
size: NA
D: NA
V: TRBV11-3

DNA: TGTGCCAGCAGTGGGTCGGGCGGCAGAACACCCTCGACTGCGCAGTACTTC
CDR3: CASSGSGGRTPSTAQYF
J: TRBJ2-7
size: few
D: NA
V: TRBV6-1

DNA: TGTGCCAGCTCACCAGGACCCGTAGCCCCAGATACGCAGTATTTT
CDR3: CASSPGPVAPDTQYF
J: TRBJ2-3
size: NA
D: NA
V: TRBV18

DNA: TGTGCCAGCAGTTATGGTTCTGGAAACACCATATATTTT
CDR3: CASSYGSGNTIYF
J: TRBJ1-3
size: NA
D: NA
V: TRBV6-6

DNA: TGTGCCAGCAGTTCGACATACGAGCAGTACTTC
CDR3: CASSSTYEQYF
J: TRBJ2-7
size: NA
D: NA
V: TRBV6-5

DNA: TGCGCCAGCAGCCCACCGGACGGATCCTACGAGCAGTACTTC
CDR3: CASSPPDGSYEQYF
J: TRBJ2-7
size: NA
D: NA
V: TRBV5-1

DNA: TGTGCCAGCAGCTTGGACCTTACAGGGCTCCCCTATGGCTACACCTTC
CDR3: CASSLDLTGLPYGYTF
J: TRBJ1-2
size: NA
D: NA
V: TRBV11-2

DNA: TGTGCCAGCAGCTTAGAGGGGCCCTACCCTTACAATGAGCAGTTCTTC
CDR3: CASSLEGPYPYNEQFF
J: TRBJ2-1
size: NA
D: NA
V: TRBV7-6

DNA: TGCGCCAGCAGCCAACTGAGCAATCAGCCCCAGCATTTT
CDR3: CASSQLSNQPQHF
J: TRBJ1-5
size: few
D: NA
V: TRBV4-1

DNA: TGCGCCAGCAGCCAAGGAAACTATGGCTACACCTTC
CDR3: CASSQGNYGYTF
J: TRBJ1-2
size: once
D: NA
V: TRBV4-1

DNA: TGTGCCAGCAGTTACGGCGGTGCGAAGGAGTCACCCCTCCACTTT
CDR3: CASSYGGAKESPLHF
J: TRBJ1-6
size: once
D: NA
V: TRBV6-5

DNA: TGTGCCAGCAGCCCCCGGGCCCCCGACCCCTATGGCTACACCTTC
CDR3: CASSPRAPDPYGYTF
J: TRBJ1-2
size: once
D: NA
V: TRBV7-9

DNA: TGTGCCACCAGCAGGGAACCCGGAGGGATTTCACCCCTCCACTTT
CDR3: CATSREPGGISPLHF
J: TRBJ1-6
size: NA
D: NA
V: TRBV15

DNA: TGTGCCATCAGTGCAGCGGGGGCCCGAAACCAAGAGACCCAGTACTTC
CDR3: CAISAAGARNQETQYF
J: TRBJ2-5
size: once
D: TRBD2
V: TRBV10-3

DNA: TGTGCCAACCGGGACCCTAACCAAGAGACCCAGTACTTC
CDR3: CANRDPNQETQYF
J: TRBJ2-5
size: NA
D: NA
V: TRBV6-1

DNA: TGTGCCAGCAGCTCCGGGACAGCGAACACCGGGGAGCTGTTTTTT
CDR3: CASSSGTANTGELFF
J: TRBJ2-2
size: once
D: TRBD1
V: TRBV13

DNA: TGTGCCAGCTCACCACCGGCGGTTCGGACTTTCTTT
CDR3: CASSPPAVRTFF
J: TRBJ1-1
size: NA
D: NA
V: TRBV18

DNA: TGCGCCAGCAGCCCTGGGACAGGGGGTTTGGGTGCTTTCTTT
CDR3: CASSPGTGGLGAFF
J: TRBJ1-1
size: NA
D: TRBD1
V: TRBV5-1

DNA: TGCGCCAGCACCATTTCGCTTACGGGCAGCACAGATACGCAGTATTTT
CDR3: CASTISLTGSTDTQYF
J: TRBJ2-3
size: NA
D: NA
V: TRBV5-1

DNA: TGTGCCAGCAGCGCCCCGGGGGGGTTTACGCAGTATTTT
CDR3: CASSAPGGFTQYF
J: TRBJ2-3
size: NA
D: TRBD2
V: TRBV9

DNA: TGCGCCAGCAGTGAGCAGGGGAGGGAGACCCAGTACTTC
CDR3: CASSEQGRETQYF
J: TRBJ2-5
size: NA
D: NA
V: TRBV10-1

DNA: TGTGCCAGTAGTATTATCAGGGATTCACCCCTCCACTTT
CDR3: CASSIIRDSPLHF
J: TRBJ1-6
size: NA
D: NA
V: TRBV19

DNA: TGCGCGAGCAGGGGGTCTGGAAACACCATATATTTT
CDR3: CASRGSGNTIYF
J: TRBJ1-3
size: NA
D: TRBD1
V: TRBV4-1

DNA: TGTGCCAGCAGCCCGGGTTATAGCAATCAGCCCCAGCATTTT
CDR3: CASSPGYSNQPQHF
J: TRBJ1-5
size: NA
D: NA
V: TRBV7-2

DNA: TGTGCCAGCAGCACCCTCGGGGATTCGAACTATGGCTACACCTTC
CDR3: CASSTLGDSNYGYTF
J: TRBJ1-2
size: once
D: NA
V: TRBV5-8

DNA: TGTGCCAGCAGTGAGCTTGGCCCGAGGGTTGAGCAGTTCTTC
CDR3: CASSELGPRVEQFF
J: TRBJ2-1
size: NA
D: NA
V: TRBV2